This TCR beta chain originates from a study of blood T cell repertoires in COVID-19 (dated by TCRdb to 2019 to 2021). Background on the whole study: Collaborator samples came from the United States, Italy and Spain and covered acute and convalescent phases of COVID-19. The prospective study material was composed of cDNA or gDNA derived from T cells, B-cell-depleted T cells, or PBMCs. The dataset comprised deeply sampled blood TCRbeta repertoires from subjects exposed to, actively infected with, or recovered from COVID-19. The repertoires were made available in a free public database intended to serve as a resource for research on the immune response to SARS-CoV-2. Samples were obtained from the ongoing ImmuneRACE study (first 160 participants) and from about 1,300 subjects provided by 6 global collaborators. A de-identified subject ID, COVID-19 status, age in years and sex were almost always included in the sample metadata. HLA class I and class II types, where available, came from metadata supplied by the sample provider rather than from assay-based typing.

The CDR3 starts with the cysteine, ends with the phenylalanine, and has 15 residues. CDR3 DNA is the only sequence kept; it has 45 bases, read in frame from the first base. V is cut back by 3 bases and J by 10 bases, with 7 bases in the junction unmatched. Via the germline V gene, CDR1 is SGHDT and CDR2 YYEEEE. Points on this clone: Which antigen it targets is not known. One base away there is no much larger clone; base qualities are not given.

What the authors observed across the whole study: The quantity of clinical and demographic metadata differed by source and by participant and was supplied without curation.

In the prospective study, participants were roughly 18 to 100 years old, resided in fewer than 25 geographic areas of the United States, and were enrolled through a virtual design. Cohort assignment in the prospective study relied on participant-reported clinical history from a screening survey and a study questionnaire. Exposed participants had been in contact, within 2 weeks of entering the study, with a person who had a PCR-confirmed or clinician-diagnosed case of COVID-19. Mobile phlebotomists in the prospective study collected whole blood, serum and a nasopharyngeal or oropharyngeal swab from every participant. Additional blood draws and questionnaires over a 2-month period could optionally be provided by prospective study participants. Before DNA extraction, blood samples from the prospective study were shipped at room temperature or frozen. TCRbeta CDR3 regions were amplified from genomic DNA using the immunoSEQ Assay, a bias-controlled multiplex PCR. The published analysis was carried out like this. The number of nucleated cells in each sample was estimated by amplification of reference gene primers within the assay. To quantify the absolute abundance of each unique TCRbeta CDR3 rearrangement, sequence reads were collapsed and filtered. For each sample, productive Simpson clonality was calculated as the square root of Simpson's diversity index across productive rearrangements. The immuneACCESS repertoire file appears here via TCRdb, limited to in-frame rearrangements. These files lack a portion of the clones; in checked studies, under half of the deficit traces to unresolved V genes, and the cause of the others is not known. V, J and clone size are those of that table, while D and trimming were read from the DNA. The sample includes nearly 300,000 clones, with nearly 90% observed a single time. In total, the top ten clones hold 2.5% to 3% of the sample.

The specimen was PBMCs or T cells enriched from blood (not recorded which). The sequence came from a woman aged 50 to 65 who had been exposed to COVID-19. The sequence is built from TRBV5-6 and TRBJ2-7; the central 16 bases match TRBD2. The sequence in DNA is TGTGCCAGCAGCTCGGGACTAGCGGGGGGGCCCGGTCAGTACTTC. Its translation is CASSSGLAGGPGQYF. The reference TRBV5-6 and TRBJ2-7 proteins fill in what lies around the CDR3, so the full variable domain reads DAGVTQSPTHLIKTRGQQVTLRCSPKSGHDTVSWYQQALGQGPQFIFQYYEEEERQRGNFPDRFSGHQFPNYSSELNVNALLLGDSALYLCASSSGLAGGPGQYFGPGTRLTVT.